These 17 T cell receptor beta chains were all obtained from the same sample, sequenced in a study of T cell changes during pregnancy in multiple sclerosis. Assay used: immunoSEQ multiplex PCR; TCRdb lists only in-frame clones, some missing. The sample yields under 50,000 clones, roughly 90% seen once. The starting material was peripheral blood, obtained in the first trimester of pregnancy. Every receptor here comes from a female donor in good health, enrolled as a control in a pregnancy study.

This chain uses TRBV28 with TRBJ1-1; D is possibly TRBD1 (5 bases). Trimming removed 4 bases at V and 2 bases at J, with 8 bases between. Per the germline V gene, CDR1 is MDHEN and CDR2 is SYDVKM. The CDR3 has 13 amino acids. The CDR3 DNA follows: TGTGCCAGCAGTTCAGGGTATAACACTGAAGCTTTCTTT. This translates into CASSSGYNTEAFF.

The rearrangement joins TRBV30 to TRBJ1-3; D is possibly TRBD1 (6 bases). Trimming cost V 6 bases and J 0 bases, with 24 bases left between them. Germline V gene lookup returns CDR1 GTSNPN and CDR2 SVGIG (reference sequence). CDR3 length: 18 amino acids. CDR3 residues: CACPDQGTATNSGNTIYF. The CDR3 DNA follows: TGTGCCTGTCCCGACCAGGGGACCGCAACAAACTCTGGAAACACCATATATTTT.

The chain is built from TRBV10-3 and TRBJ1-4, with TRBD1 matching over 9 bases. The germline CDR1 and CDR2 sequences are ENHRY and SYGVKD. After removal of 5 bases from V and 3 bases from J, the junction contained 4 bases not matched to a gene. The CDR3 is 15 amino acids. In DNA form, the CDR3 reads TGTGCCATCAGTCCGGGACAGGGTCCTAATGAAAAACTGTTTTTT. Amino acids: CAISPGQGPNEKLFF.

This clone appeared a single time. The V call is TRBV19, the J call TRBJ1-5, with 8 bases lining up with TRBD1. Per the germline V gene, CDR1 is LNHDA and CDR2 is SQIVND (reference sequence). This CDR3 is 15 amino acids long. V gave up 10 bases and J gave up 0 bases; unmatched junction bases: 8. CDR3 amino acids: CATNDRGLSNQPQHF. The DNA of the CDR3 is TGTGCCACTAATGACAGGGGCCTTAGCAATCAGCCCCAGCATTTT.

The CDR3 nucleotides read TGTGCCAGCAGTGCCGGGACTAGCGGGGGTAGTGAGCAGTTCTTC. This gives the protein CASSAGTSGGSEQFF. The rearrangement joins TRBV6-4 to TRBJ2-1, with 14 bases identical to TRBD2. The CDR3 has 15 amino acids. Trimming cost V 4 bases and J 9 bases; bases outside gene matches: 5. From germline, CDR1 is MRHNA and CDR2 SNTAGT.

V and J are TRBV7-3 and TRBJ2-1, with 11 positions matching TRBD2. From germline, CDR1 is SGHTA and CDR2 FQGTGA. The V segment lost 5 bases and the J segment 6 bases; nucleotides outside the gene matches: 9. This CDR3 has 16 amino acids. The CDR3 sequence: CASSPIAGGSLNEQFF. The CDR3 DNA reads TGTGCCAGCAGCCCGATAGCGGGAGGGTCACTCAATGAGCAGTTCTTC.

The CDR3 nucleotides are TGCGCCAGCAGTACTAGCGGGTTCACCTACGAGCAGTACTTC. Translated: CASSTSGFTYEQYF. This sequence joins TRBV5-1 and TRBJ2-7, with 9 bases matching TRBD2. The junction had 5 bases not matched to a gene; V was cut back by 5 bases and J by 2 bases. Germline CDR1 is SGHRS and CDR2 is YFSETQ. The CDR3 sequence is 14 residues long.

This clone showed up just a few times. The chain combines TRBV30 with TRBJ1-1; TRBD1 agrees at 8 bases. CDR3 size: 14 residues. V shed 7 bases and J 0 bases; nucleotides not matched to a gene: 7. Germline loops: CDR1 GTSNPN, CDR2 SVGIG (reference sequence). The CDR3 nucleotides read TGTGCCTCCGGACAGGGCCTGATGAACACTGAAGCTTTCTTT. As protein: CASGQGLMNTEAFF.

The CDR3 loop reads CASRRTGDVTQYF. For the CDR3, the DNA is TGTGCCAGCAGGCGGACAGGGGATGTTACGCAGTATTTT. V usage is TRBV2 and J usage is TRBJ2-3; 9 bases fit TRBD1. Losses at the gene ends were 6 bases for V and 8 bases for J; bases not matched to a gene: 6. Germline CDR1 and CDR2: SNHLY and FYNNEI. The CDR3 totals 13 residues.

The chain uses TRBV27 and TRBJ1-2; D gene unclear. Between the trimmed V and J ends, which lost 6 bases and 5 bases, there was a span of 13 bases. CDR3 length equals 13 residues. In germline, CDR1 is MNHEY, CDR2 SMNVEV (reference sequence). The CDR3 sequence is CASRDYSPYGYTF. The DNA for the CDR3 is TGTGCCAGCAGGGACTACTCACCGTATGGCTACACCTTC.

This clone has just one count. The chain is built from TRBV6-1 and TRBJ1-2; D is possibly TRBD1 (6 bases). This CDR3 spans 15 amino acids. With 6 bases removed from V and 6 bases from J, the gap between germline ends came to 20 bases. Germline V gene data show CDR1 as MNHNS and CDR2 as SASEGT. Written as DNA, the CDR3 is TGTGCCAGCAGGGATTTCGTCGGGGGGCGCGATGGCTACACCTTC. Amino acids: CASRDFVGGRDGYTF.

The rearrangement joins TRBV11-2 to TRBJ2-1; TRBD1 aligns across 9 bases. V gave up 7 bases and J gave up 7 bases; unmatched junction bases: 8. Germline V gene lookup returns CDR1 SGHAT and CDR2 FQNNGV. This CDR3 contains 14 residues. The CDR3 DNA reads as TGTGCCAGCACCCCGGGACAGGGAGGTAATGAGCAGTTCTTC. The encoded protein is CASTPGQGGNEQFF.

This chain links TRBV19 with TRBJ2-1, with 15 bases that match TRBD2. In germline, CDR1 is LNHDA, CDR2 SQIVND (reference sequence). This CDR3 has 15 amino acids. After removal of 8 bases from V and 6 bases from J, the junction contained 5 bases not matched to a gene. CDR3 in DNA: TGTGCCAGTGGGACTAGCGGGGGGCCTTTCAATGAGCAGTTCTTC. This codes for CASGTSGGPFNEQFF.

The chain uses TRBV5-1 and TRBJ2-5; 10 bases are shared with TRBD2. Germline assignment: CDR1 SGHRS and CDR2 YFSETQ. The CDR3 covers 15 residues. The junction had 3 bases not matched to a gene; V was cut back by 0 bases and J by 4 bases. The CDR3 region is CASSLALAGAETQYF. CDR3 nucleotide sequence: TGCGCCAGCAGCTTGGCTCTAGCGGGAGCAGAGACCCAGTACTTC.

The J gene is TRBJ2-5, the V gene TRBV30; 9 nucleotides match TRBD2. This CDR3 region has 16 residues. The germline V gene has CDR1 GTSNPN and CDR2 SVGIG (reference sequence). The trim removed 0 bases at V and 2 bases at J, leaving 7 bases unmatched. The DNA of the CDR3 is TGTGCCTGGAGTGTACTGGGCGGGGGGGATCAAGAGACCCAGTACTTC. This translates into CAWSVLGGGDQETQYF.

The chain employs TRBV6-5 and TRBJ2-1; tentatively, D is TRBD1 (6 bases). The V and J ends lost 7 bases and 0 bases respectively, with 13 bases between them. This CDR3 comprises 15 residues. Germline loops: CDR1 MNHEY, CDR2 SVGAGI. CDR3 residues: CASKQGGNSYNEQFF. CDR3 coding DNA: TGTGCCAGCAAACAGGGTGGGAACTCCTACAATGAGCAGTTCTTC.

The rearrangement joins TRBV20-1 to TRBJ2-7; D may be TRBD1 (6 bases). The CDR3 spans 11 residues. Germline CDR1 reads DFQATT; CDR2 reads SNEGSKA (reference sequence). V lost 0 bases, J lost 7 bases, and 7 bases lay in between. Here the CDR3 DNA reads TGCAGTGCTAGAGAAGACAGGGAGCAGTACTTC. This codes for CSAREDREQYF.